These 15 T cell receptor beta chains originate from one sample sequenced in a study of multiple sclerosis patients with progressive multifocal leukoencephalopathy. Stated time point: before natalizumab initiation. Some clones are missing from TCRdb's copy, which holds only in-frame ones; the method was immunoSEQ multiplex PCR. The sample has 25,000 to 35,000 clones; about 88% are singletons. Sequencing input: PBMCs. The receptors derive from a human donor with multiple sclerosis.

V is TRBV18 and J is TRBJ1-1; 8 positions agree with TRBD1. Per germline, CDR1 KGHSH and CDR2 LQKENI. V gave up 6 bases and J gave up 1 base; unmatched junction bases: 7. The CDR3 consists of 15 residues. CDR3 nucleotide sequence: TGTGCCAGCTCCGAGACAGGGGCCCGGAACACTGAAGCTTTCTTT. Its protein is CASSETGARNTEAFF.

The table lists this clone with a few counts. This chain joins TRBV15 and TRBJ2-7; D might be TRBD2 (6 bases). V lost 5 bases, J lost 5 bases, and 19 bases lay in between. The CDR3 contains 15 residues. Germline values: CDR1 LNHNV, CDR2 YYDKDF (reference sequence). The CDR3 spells CATSGAGSRVNEQYF. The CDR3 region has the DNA TGTGCCACCAGCGGGGCGGGGAGTCGGGTTAACGAGCAGTACTTC. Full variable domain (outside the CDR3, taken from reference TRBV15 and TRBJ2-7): DAMVIQNPRYQVTQFGKPVTLSCSQTLNHNVMYWYQQKSSQAPKLLFHYYDKDFNNEADTPDNFQSRRPNTSFCFLDIRSPGLGDTAMYLCATSGAGSRVNEQYFGPGTRLTVT.

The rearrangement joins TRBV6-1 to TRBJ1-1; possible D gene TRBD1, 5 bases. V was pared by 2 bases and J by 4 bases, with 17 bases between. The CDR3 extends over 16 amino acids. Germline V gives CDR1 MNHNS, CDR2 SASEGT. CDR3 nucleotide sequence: TGTGCCAGCAGTGAAATCAGGGCCACCCTTGGCACTGAAGCTTTCTTT. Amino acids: CASSEIRATLGTEAFF.

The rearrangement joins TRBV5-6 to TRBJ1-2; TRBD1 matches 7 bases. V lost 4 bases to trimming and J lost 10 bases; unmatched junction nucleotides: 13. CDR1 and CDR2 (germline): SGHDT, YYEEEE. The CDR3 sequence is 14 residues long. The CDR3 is CASSPLDRRGAYTF. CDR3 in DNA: TGTGCCAGCAGCCCCTTGGACAGGAGAGGAGCCTACACCTTC.

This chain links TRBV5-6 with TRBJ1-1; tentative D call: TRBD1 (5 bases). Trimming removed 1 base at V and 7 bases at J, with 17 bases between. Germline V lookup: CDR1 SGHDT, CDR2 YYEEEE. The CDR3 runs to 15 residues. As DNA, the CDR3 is TGTGCCAGCAGCTTGTGGCGTCCGGGACCAGGTGAAGCTTTCTTT. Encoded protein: CASSLWRPGPGEAFF.

The CDR3, as DNA: TGCGCCAGCAGCCAAGATCGCAGCCTCAGCTCTGGAAACACCATATATTTT. Its translation is CASSQDRSLSSGNTIYF. The chain joins TRBV4-3 to TRBJ1-3; D gene unclear. From germline, CDR1 is LGHNA and CDR2 YSLEER. This CDR3 region has 17 residues. V was shortened by 0 bases and J by 0 bases, with 12 bases between the two germline ends.

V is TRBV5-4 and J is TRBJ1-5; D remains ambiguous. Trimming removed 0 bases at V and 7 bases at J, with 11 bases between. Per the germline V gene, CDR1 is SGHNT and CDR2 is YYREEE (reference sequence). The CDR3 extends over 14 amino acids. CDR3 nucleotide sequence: TGTGCCAGCAGCTTGGAAGGGTTAGGGCAGCCCCAGCATTTT. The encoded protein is CASSLEGLGQPQHF.

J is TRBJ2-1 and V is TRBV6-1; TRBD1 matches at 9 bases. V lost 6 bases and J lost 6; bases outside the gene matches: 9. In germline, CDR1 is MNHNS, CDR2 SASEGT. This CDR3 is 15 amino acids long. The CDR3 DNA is TGTGCCAGCAGGGGGACAGGGCATTGGCCCAATGAGCAGTTCTTC. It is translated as CASRGTGHWPNEQFF.

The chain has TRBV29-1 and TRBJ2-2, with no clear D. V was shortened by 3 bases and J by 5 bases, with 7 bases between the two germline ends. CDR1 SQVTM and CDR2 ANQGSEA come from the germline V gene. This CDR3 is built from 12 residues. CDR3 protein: CSVELGTGELFF. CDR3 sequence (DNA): TGCAGCGTTGAGTTAGGGACCGGGGAGCTGTTTTTT.

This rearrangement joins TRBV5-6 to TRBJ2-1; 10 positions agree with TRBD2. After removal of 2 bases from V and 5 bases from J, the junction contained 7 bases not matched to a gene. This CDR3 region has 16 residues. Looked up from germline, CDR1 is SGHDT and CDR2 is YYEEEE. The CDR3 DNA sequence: TGTGCCAGCAGCTTTTTTGGACTAGCGGAGCACAATGAGCAGTTCTTC. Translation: CASSFFGLAEHNEQFF.

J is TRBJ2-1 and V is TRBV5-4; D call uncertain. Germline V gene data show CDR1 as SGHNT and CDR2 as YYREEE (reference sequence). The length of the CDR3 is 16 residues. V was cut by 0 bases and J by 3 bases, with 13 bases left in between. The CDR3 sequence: CASSLGQRLNYNEQFF. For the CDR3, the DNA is TGTGCCAGCAGCTTGGGCCAGCGCCTTAACTACAATGAGCAGTTCTTC.

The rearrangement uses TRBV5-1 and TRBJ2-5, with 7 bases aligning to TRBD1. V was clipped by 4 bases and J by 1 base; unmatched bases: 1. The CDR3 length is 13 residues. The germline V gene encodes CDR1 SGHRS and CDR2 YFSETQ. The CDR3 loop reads CASSKGAQETQYF. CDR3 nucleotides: TGCGCCAGCAGCAAGGGGGCCCAAGAGACCCAGTACTTC.

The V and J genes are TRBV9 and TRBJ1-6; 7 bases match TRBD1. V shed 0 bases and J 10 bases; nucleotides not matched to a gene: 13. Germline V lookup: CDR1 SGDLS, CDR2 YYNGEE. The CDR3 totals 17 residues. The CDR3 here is CASSVADFRQGGSPLHF. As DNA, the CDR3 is TGTGCCAGCAGCGTAGCTGATTTCCGACAGGGCGGGTCACCCCTCCACTTT.

The DNA for the CDR3 is TGTGCCAGTAGTTCCACCGGGACAGGGATCGATGAGCAGTTCTTC. Protein product: CASSSTGTGIDEQFF. The chain recombines TRBV19 with TRBJ2-1, with 9 bases identical to TRBD1. Germline CDR1 LNHDA, CDR2 SQIVND (reference sequence). V lost 5 bases and J lost 8; bases outside the gene matches: 10. The CDR3 consists of 15 residues.

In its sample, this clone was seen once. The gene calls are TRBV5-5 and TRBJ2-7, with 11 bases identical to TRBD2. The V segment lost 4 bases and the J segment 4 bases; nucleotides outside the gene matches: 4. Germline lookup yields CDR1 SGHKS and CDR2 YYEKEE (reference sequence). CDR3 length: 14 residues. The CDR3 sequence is CASSILAGAYEQYF. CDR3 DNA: TGTGCCAGCAGCATACTAGCGGGAGCATACGAGCAGTACTTC.